The T cell receptor beta chain under discussion was sequenced for a study of cytomegalovirus exposure and HLA in healthy donors. Study conclusions and caveats: There were a few CMV-associated chains whose specificity for CMV antigens was confirmed in vitro.

The PCR ran on 60 Vbeta and 13 Jbeta primers. TCRdb's table, derived via immunoSEQ multiplex PCR, lists solely in-frame clones and lacks some. This sample yields tens of thousands of clones, of which around 83% are seen a single time; around 4.5% belongs to the top ten. Germline V gene lookup returns CDR1 SGDLS and CDR2 YYNGEE. J was trimmed by 8 bases and V by 0 bases; bases with no gene match: 6. The CDR3 has 14 amino acids. For this clone: No antigen is known for it.

This chain connects TRBV9 to TRBJ1-2, with 8 bases that match TRBD1. The material sequenced was PBMCs. The TCR comes from a man aged 25 to 40 in good health and CMV-seronegative. The CDR3 spells CASSVEDRVSGYTF. Written as DNA, the CDR3 is TGTGCCAGCAGCGTAGAGGACAGGGTTTCCGGCTACACCTTC.